Listed here is a single TCR beta chain. As yet, its antigen is unknown. The read ends 3 residues before the CDR3 terminus; that terminus is restored from the germline J gene. The ends were cut back, 1 base at V and 6 bases at J, with 18 bases in the middle. Germline lookup yields CDR1 KGHSH and CDR2 LQKENI. The length of the CDR3 is 16 residues. These data are taken from a study of T cells in women clearing cervical HPV infection. General study findings and limits: It is unknown whether associations predate infection; no effector/memory or HPV-specific sorting.

This table comes from immunoSEQ multiplex PCR, and its TCRdb copy is limited to in-frame clones, with some not included. The repertoire table contains more than 40,000 clones. Sequences were obtained from blood buffy coat. This receptor was taken from a woman aged 18-70 years with a cervical HPV16 infection that either progressed to CIN3+ or cleared (not recorded which). This chain uses TRBV18 with TRBJ1-1, with TRBD1 as a possible D gene (6 bases). This CDR3 reads CASSPRVGAAGAEAFF. The covered CDR3 bases are TGTGCCAGCTCACCACGGGTGGGGGCGGCGGGGGCTGAA.